This T cell receptor (beta chain) was identified in a study of cytomegalovirus exposure and HLA in healthy donors. The CDR3 has 15 amino acids. With 5 bases removed from V and 4 bases from J, the gap between germline ends came to 15 bases. Germline loops: CDR1 MNHEY, CDR2 SVGAGI. Study outcomes and limitations: There were about 160 TCR beta chains listed as cytomegalovirus-associated. The only immune exposure information that was available was CMV serostatus. Presence/absence comparisons presumed near-even sequencing depth among donors.

Regarding this clone: The antigen is undetermined.

The PCR ran on 60 Vbeta and 13 Jbeta primers. Profiled with immunoSEQ multiplex PCR; TCRdb holds only in-frame clones, not every one. The data contain roughly 190,000 clones, about four fifths of them seen just once; the ten biggest clones take up 1.5% to 2%. Sequencing was done on a sample of PBMCs. The sequence came from a man aged 40-55 years in good health and CMV-seropositive. The chain combines TRBV6-5 with TRBJ2-1; perhaps TRBD2 as D (5 bases). The CDR3 nucleotides are TGTGCCAGCAGTCCCACGGTTAGCGTTTACAATGAGCAGTTCTTC. Translated, it gives CASSPTVSVYNEQFF.